This T cell receptor beta chain derives from a study of vaccination effects on CD4 cells after COVID-19 (dated by TCRdb to 2022 to 2024). Background for the entire study: Each participant got two doses of an mRNA SARS-CoV-2 vaccine, either BNT162b2 or mRNA-1273. A total of 10 COVID-19 convalescent patients and a few SARS-CoV-2-naive healthy vaccine recipients were included in the full study. The Oncomine TCR Beta short-read assay on an Illumina iSeq 100 was used to sequence cultures from other donors in the study. The study compared SARS-CoV-2 spike-specific CD4+ TCR repertoires before and after mRNA vaccination in COVID-19 convalescent patients and infection-naive vaccine recipients.

What the research found in general, with its limitations: Clones induced by infection and clones induced by vaccination both contracted markedly at late timepoints after vaccination, which fits with T cell responses waning over time. The study was limited by a small number of convalescent patients and lacked early post-infection timepoints. Among healthy vaccine recipients, nearly all vaccine-induced clones were SARS-CoV-2 mono-reactive, and only 1 of 255 was cross-reactive with common cold coronaviruses.

CDR1 is given as MNHEY and CDR2 as SVGAGI, both from the germline V gene. The cysteine opens and the phenylalanine closes a CDR3 of 12 amino acids. Solely the CDR3 DNA is kept, with 36 bases framed from the first base. The library relied on the immunoSEQ multiplex PCR assay. DNA from the cultured, isolated CD4+ T cells was subjected to TCR beta CDR3 sequencing. In the source study's methods: Non-productive TCR sequences were discarded, and reads were trimmed to the CDR3 region, with only CDR3s of 7 or more amino acids retained. Antigen-specific clonotypes were identified using the MANAFEST web app by comparison of expansion in peptide wells against reference cultures. For clones to be considered positive, expansion at FDR<0.05 versus reference and all other wells, an odds ratio above 5, and a frequency above 0.1% in two replicate wells were required. Cross-reactive clonotypes were defined as significantly expanded in SARS-CoV-2 spike wells and in at least one common cold coronavirus spike condition. Levenshtein distance calculated with the stringdist R package was used to assess CDR3 similarity, and unrooted trees were constructed with ape in R 3.6.1. The table comes from immuneACCESS by way of TCRdb, which keeps in-frame sequences with V and J called. Part of the clones is missing from these tables; in studies checked, under half for an unresolved V gene and the rest for unknown reasons. V and J calls plus clone size are reproduced from that table; the DNA served to infer D and trimming. The sample has about 20,000 clones on record, about 73% of them singletons. The ten most abundant clones make up about 16% of the sample.

The ViraFEST assay stimulated PBMC with viral peptide pools and then used TCR sequencing to identify antigen-specific CD4+ T cell clonotypes by expansion. After 10 days of culture, CD4+ T cells were isolated with the EasySep CD4+ T cell isolation kit. Healthy vaccine recipients had no prior SARS-CoV-2 infection, confirmed by negative nucleocapsid antibodies before and after vaccination. Over 1.5 million PBMC per well were cultured with about 9 ug/ml peptides in IMDM containing approximately 4.7% human AB serum, roughly 9.5 IU/ml IL-2 and gentamicin. On days 3 and 7, half of the culture medium was replaced with fresh IL-2-containing medium. Unless noted otherwise, every peptide stimulation condition was cultured in triplicate wells. Using Ficoll-Paque Plus gradient centrifugation, PBMC were separated from whole blood and then either used fresh or cryopreserved at -140C. The overlapping peptide pools covered the spike proteins of SARS-CoV-2 and of the common cold coronaviruses HCoV-NL63, HCoV-OC43 and HCoV-229E. The QIAamp micro DNA kit was used to extract genomic DNA from the cultured CD4+ T cells.

As concerns this clone: Its antigen is currently not known. An end of the junction differs from the germline gene, which may be a read error.

This sequence was found in a human donor who received a COVID-19 vaccine. The sequenced sample was CD4+ T cells from PBMCs cultured with HCoV-229E spike peptides, obtained before COVID-19 vaccination. The cell subset or site tag for this specimen amounts to: HCoV-229E spike overlapping peptide pool stimulation. This chain joins TRBV6-5 to TRBJ1-2; 10 of the junction bases match TRBD1. The CDR3 is CASSYAGQGLDF. The nucleotide sequence is TGTGCCAGCAGTTACGCGGGACAGGGGCTGGACTTC.